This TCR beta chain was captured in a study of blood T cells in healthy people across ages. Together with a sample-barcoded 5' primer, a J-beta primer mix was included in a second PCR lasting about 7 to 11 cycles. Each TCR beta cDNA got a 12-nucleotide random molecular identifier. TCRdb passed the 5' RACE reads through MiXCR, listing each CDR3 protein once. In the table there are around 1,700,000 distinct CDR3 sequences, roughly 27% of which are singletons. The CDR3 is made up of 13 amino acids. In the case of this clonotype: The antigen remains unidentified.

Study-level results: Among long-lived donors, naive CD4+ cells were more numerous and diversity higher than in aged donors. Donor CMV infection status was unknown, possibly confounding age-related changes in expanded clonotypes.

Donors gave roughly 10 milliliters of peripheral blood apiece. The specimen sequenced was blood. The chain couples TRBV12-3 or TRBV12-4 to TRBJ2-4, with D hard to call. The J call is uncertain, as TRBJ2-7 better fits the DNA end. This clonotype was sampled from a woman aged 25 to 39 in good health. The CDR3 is CASSFGQPYEQYF. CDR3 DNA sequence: TGTGCCAGCAGTTTCGGGCAGCCGTACGAGCAGTACTTC.